This passage covers 6 T cell receptor beta chains from one sample sequenced in a study of Ad26.COV2.S vaccination and SARS-CoV-2 variants. Clones were sequenced by immunoSEQ multiplex PCR, and TCRdb holds only the in-frame ones, with some missing. The table lists 350,000 to 500,000 clones, roughly nine tenths of them singletons. This sample's treatment: approximately 18 received Ad26.COV2.S at low or high dose, single or two shots; five or six received placebo; per-sample allocation not given. The study sampled participants on day 63 after the first vaccine or placebo injection. Sample: peripheral blood, taken in a trial of Ad26.COV2.S vaccine versus placebo. The source is a person aged 18-65 years who received the Ad26.COV2.S COVID-19 vaccine or a placebo.

This sequence joins TRBV7-8 and TRBJ1-5; no reliable D call. Trimming took 0 bases from V and 0 from J, leaving 9 bases between them. CDR1 SGHVS and CDR2 FQNEAQ come from the germline V gene. This CDR3 contains 16 residues. Here the CDR3 reads CASSLALAHSNQPQHF. CDR3 DNA: TGTGCCAGCAGCTTAGCGCTAGCCCATAGCAATCAGCCCCAGCATTTT.

The chain links TRBV11-1 to TRBJ2-7, with TRBD1 as a possible D gene (5 bases). The CDR3 is 15 amino acids. Germline V gene data show CDR1 as SGHAT and CDR2 as FQDESV (reference sequence). V lost 2 bases and J 3 bases, leaving 14 bases between the germline ends. This CDR3 reads CASSLNTGMDYEQYF. As DNA, the CDR3 is TGTGCCAGCAGCTTAAATACAGGAATGGACTACGAGCAGTACTTC.

DNA for the CDR3: TGTGCCAGCAGTCCCCAAGCTCCTACGGGACAGGGGACCGAGCAGTACTTC. Its translation is CASSPQAPTGQGTEQYF. The chain employs TRBV5-4 and TRBJ2-7; 10 positions match TRBD1. V shed 5 bases and J 6 bases; nucleotides not matched to a gene: 17. The CDR3 has 17 residues. Germline CDR1 SGHNT, CDR2 YYREEE (reference sequence).

The J gene is TRBJ1-3, the V gene TRBV7-9; maybe TRBD1 (6 bases). The germline CDR1 and CDR2 sequences are SEHNR and FQNEAQ (reference sequence). This CDR3 is built from 17 residues. The V end was cut by 5 bases, the J end by 3 bases, with 20 bases between. The CDR3 region has the DNA TGTGCCAGCAGCAATCCCCGGGGGGGGGCAGTTGGAAACACCATATATTTT. The encoded protein is CASSNPRGGAVGNTIYF.

The rearrangement joins TRBV2 to TRBJ2-1; D not certain. From germline, CDR1 is SNHLY and CDR2 FYNNEI. The V end lost 10 bases, the J end lost 0 bases, and 13 bases lay between the germline ends. CDR3 length: 14 amino acids. In DNA form, the CDR3 reads TGTGCCACAAAGAGGTCCGGCTCCTACAATGAGCAGTTCTTC. It yields the protein CATKRSGSYNEQFF.

CDR3 in amino acids: CASSQGAGGGYEQYV. The CDR3 DNA sequence: TGTGCCAGCAGCCAAGGTGCAGGGGGAGGGTACGAGCAGTACGTC. The chain joins TRBV3-1 (or the pseudogene TRBV3-2) to TRBJ2-7, with D tentatively TRBD1 or TRBD2 (7 bases each). Germline V gene data show CDR1 as LGHDT and CDR2 as YNNKEL (reference sequence). This CDR3 contains 15 residues. V was cut by 1 base and J by 4 bases, with 14 bases left in between.